These 28 T cell receptor beta chains came from one sample sequenced in a study of human T cells and chemical hapten exposure. Using its own MiXCR run on the RACE reads, TCRdb lists one record per CDR3 protein. This table has 95,000 to 150,000 distinct CDR3 sequences, about 11% appearing once. Stated time point: patch test 3, about 24 weeks after DPC sensitization. Sample treatment: therapeutic diphenylcyclopropenone sensitization with weekly scalp DPC. Sequences were derived from whole blood, sampled in connection with sensitization to the hapten diphenylcyclopropenone (DPC). These receptors all stem from a woman between 50 and 59 years old with alopecia areata. Some clones in this sample may be carry-over from other donors' samples.

The chain recombines TRBV28 with TRBJ2-3; D is uncertain. This CDR3 has 13 amino acids. Germline CDR1 and CDR2: MDHEN and SYDVKM. The V end was cut by 5 bases, the J end by 4 bases, with 10 bases between. CDR3 amino acids: CASSPGRADTQYF. CDR3 DNA: TGTGCCAGCAGTCCTGGGCGCGCAGATACGCAGTATTTT.

This clonotype has just a few counts. This rearrangement joins TRBV7-2 to TRBJ1-1; 8 bases align to TRBD1. Germline CDR1 and CDR2: SGHTA and FQGNSA. With 5 bases clipped from V and 5 bases from J, the junction kept 4 bases outside the gene matches. The CDR3 has 13 residues. Here the CDR3 reads CASSAGGGTEAFF. CDR3 DNA: TGTGCCAGCAGCGCAGGGGGCGGGACTGAAGCTTTCTTT.

This clonotype has at least ten counts. The chain carries TRBV27 and TRBJ2-7; TRBD2 might be the D (6 bases). Germline CDR1 MNHEY, CDR2 SMNVEV (reference sequence). V was pared by 5 bases and J by 3 bases, with 17 bases between. The CDR3 has 15 residues. DNA for the CDR3: TGTGCCAGCAGTACAAGACGGGACGGGAGCTACGAGCAGTACTTC. Translation gives CASSTRRDGSYEQYF.

Only a few counts were recorded for this clonotype. The CDR3 nucleotides read TGCGCCAGCAGCCAAGGTAACAATCAGCCCCAGCATTTT. Translated: CASSQGNNQPQHF. The rearrangement uses TRBV4-1 and TRBJ1-5, with D uncertain. Germline V CDR1 and CDR2: MGHRA, YSYEKL. V was cut by 1 base and J by 3 bases, with 4 bases left in between. The CDR3 runs 13 residues.

This clonotype was detected ten times or more. V gene TRBV21-1 combines with J gene TRBJ2-1; the table gives TRBD1 as D, unverified against the DNA. TRBV21-1 is described as a pseudogene. The CDR3 has 12 residues. The DNA for the CDR3 is TGTGCCAGCACCCCGACCCGGGGTGAGCAGTTCTTC. Residues: CASTPTRGEQFF.

The chain joins TRBV27 to TRBJ2-1; a possible D gene is TRBD1 (6 bases). The length of the CDR3 is 12 residues. Looked up from germline, CDR1 is MNHEY and CDR2 is SMNVEV (reference sequence). V dropped 5 bases and J dropped 8 bases, with 10 bases sitting between them. The CDR3 nucleotides read TGTGCCAGCAGTCTACAGGGCTATGAGCAGTTCTTC. It yields the protein CASSLQGYEQFF.

This clonotype appeared a few times. The CDR3 DNA reads as TGTGCCAGCAGCCAAGAGGCCCCCCGGACAGCCTATGGCTACACCTTC. It encodes CASSQEAPRTAYGYTF. This chain joins TRBV14 and TRBJ1-2, with D tentatively TRBD1 (6 bases). The CDR3 length is 16 residues. V was shortened by 0 bases and J by 4 bases, with 15 bases between the two germline ends. Germline CDR1 is SGHDN and CDR2 is FVKESK.

This clonotype was detected only a few times. The chain joins TRBV7-9 to TRBJ2-7; D not certain. The length of the CDR3 is 12 residues. V was clipped by 3 bases and J by 4 bases, with 7 bases between them. Germline values: CDR1 SEHNR, CDR2 FQNEAQ (reference sequence). The CDR3 here is CASSLGKYEQYF. In DNA form, the CDR3 reads TGTGCCAGCAGCTTGGGAAAGTACGAGCAGTACTTC. The variable domain in full, with the rest retrieved from reference TRBV7-9 and TRBJ2-7, is DTGVSQNPRHKITKRGQNVTFRCDPISEHNRLYWYRQTLGQGPEFLTYFQNEAQLEKSRLLSDRFSAERPKGSFSTLEIQRTEQGDSAMYLCASSLGKYEQYFGPGTRLTVT.

The V gene is TRBV5-1, the J gene TRBJ2-3; weak D call: TRBD2 (5 bases). The CDR3 loop spans 16 amino acids. Trimming pared 4 bases from V and 2 bases from J, leaving 17 bases between. Germline CDR1 reads SGHRS; CDR2 reads YFSETQ. CDR3: CASSKLGITTTDTQYF. In DNA, the CDR3 is TGCGCCAGCAGCAAACTAGGGATTACAACCACAGATACGCAGTATTTT.

This clonotype showed up just a few times. The chain carries TRBV20-1 and TRBJ2-3; D is possibly TRBD2 (6 bases). V was trimmed by 1 base and J by 0 bases, leaving 11 bases between them. The CDR3 covers 15 residues. Germline CDR1 and CDR2: DFQATT and SNEGSKA (reference sequence). CDR3 DNA sequence: TGCAGTGCTAGAGGACGGCGGGGCAGCACAGATACGCAGTATTTT. Amino acid sequence: CSARGRRGSTDTQYF.

The chain links TRBV6-5 to TRBJ1-1; a weak D match, TRBD1 (6 bases). Deletions cut 6 bases from V and 0 bases from J, with 17 bases between. Germline CDR1 reads MNHEY; CDR2 reads SVGAGI. CDR3 size: 16 residues. CDR3 sequence reads: CASRSETGDLNTEAFF. CDR3 in DNA: TGTGCCAGCAGATCGGAGACAGGAGATTTGAACACTGAAGCTTTCTTT.

This clonotype was seen a handful of times. The chain combines TRBV29-1 with TRBJ2-1, with 7 nucleotides matching TRBD1. Per the germline V gene, CDR1 is SQVTM and CDR2 is ANQGSEA. The trim removed 2 bases at V and 5 bases at J, leaving 3 bases unmatched. The CDR3 is 13 residues long. Here the CDR3 reads CSVEIDRDNEQFF. CDR3 coding DNA: TGCAGCGTTGAAATAGACAGGGACAATGAGCAGTTCTTC.

This clonotype was seen repeatedly, ten times or more. The gene calls are TRBV20-1 and TRBJ2-3; D possibly uses TRBD1 or TRBD2 (5 bases each). CDR1 is DFQATT, CDR2 SNEGSKA, per germline (reference sequence). V lost 2 bases and J lost 2, with 11 bases in between. This CDR3 spans 14 amino acids. The CDR3 DNA follows: TGCAGTGCTAGAATCGGGGCCGACACAGATACGCAGTATTTT. Protein product: CSARIGADTDTQYF.

With regard to this clonotype: This clone may be a read error of a much larger clone one base away. The gene calls are TRBV20-1 and TRBJ2-7; TRBD2 matches at 8 bases. This CDR3 is 17 amino acids long. Germline CDR1 DFQATT, CDR2 SNEGSKA (reference sequence). DNA for the CDR3: TGCAGTGCTAGAGATCTAGTACCGGGACTAGATCCCTACGGGCAGTACTTC. Protein: CSARDLVPGLDPYGQYF.

This chain connects TRBV4-2 to TRBJ1-4; no clear D. The CDR3 extends over 17 amino acids. V was shortened by 1 base and J by 8 bases, with 20 bases between the two germline ends. Germline V gene lookup returns CDR1 LGHNA and CDR2 YNFKEQ. The CDR3 nucleotides read TGTGCCAGCAGCCAAGCGATCGGTCGGGGAGTCGACGAAAAACTGTTTTTT. As protein: CASSQAIGRGVDEKLFF.

In this sample, this clonotype turned up a few times. This chain connects TRBV20-1 to TRBJ2-7, with 8 nucleotides matching TRBD1. The CDR3 is 14 residues long. In germline, CDR1 is DFQATT, CDR2 SNEGSKA (reference sequence). The V gene end was trimmed by 1 base and the J gene end by 2 bases; junction bases not matched to a gene: 4. CDR3 sequence (DNA): TGCAGTGCTAGAGGGGACAGGCCCACCTACGAGCAGTACTTC. It codes for CSARGDRPTYEQYF.

This clonotype has at least ten counts. This sequence joins TRBV7-2 and TRBJ2-3, with 8 bases lining up with TRBD2. Germline V gene data show CDR1 as SGHTA and CDR2 as FQGNSA. The CDR3 runs 13 residues. The V gene end was trimmed by 2 bases and the J gene end by 9 bases; junction bases not matched to a gene: 4. CDR3 sequence reads: CASSLSSGDTQYF. The DNA for the CDR3 is TGTGCCAGCAGCTTAAGTAGCGGGGACACGCAGTATTTT.

The rearrangement uses TRBV28 and TRBJ2-3; TRBD2 matches 7 bases. Trimming cost V 7 bases and J 3 bases; bases outside gene matches: 7. In germline, CDR1 is MDHEN, CDR2 SYDVKM. This CDR3 has 14 residues. CDR3 DNA sequence: TGTGCCAGCATCCCGGGGGGACTTACAGATACGCAGTATTTT. Protein product: CASIPGGLTDTQYF.

The CDR3 sequence: CAISERGPLYEQYF. The CDR3 DNA reads as TGTGCCATCAGTGAGCGGGGTCCCCTCTACGAGCAGTACTTC. The V gene is TRBV10-3, the J gene TRBJ2-7; maybe TRBD2 (5 bases). Trimming took off 2 bases at V and 3 bases at J, with 11 bases between the two ends. The germline CDR1 and CDR2 sequences are ENHRY and SYGVKD. This CDR3 region has 14 residues.

This clonotype has a handful of counts. The chain has TRBV7-9 and TRBJ2-3; no reliable D call. Germline CDR1 is SEHNR and CDR2 is FQNEAQ (reference sequence). Between the trimmed V and J ends, which lost 3 bases and 5 bases, there was a span of 9 bases. The CDR3 runs 13 residues. CDR3 region: CASSFPALDTQYF. The CDR3 DNA sequence: TGTGCCAGCAGCTTTCCCGCATTAGATACGCAGTATTTT.

This clonotype was recorded a few times. The gene calls are TRBV10-3 and TRBJ1-1; possibly TRBD1 for D (5 bases). V lost 3 bases, J lost 3 bases, and 11 bases lay in between. Germline CDR1 is ENHRY and CDR2 is SYGVKD. The CDR3 has 14 amino acids. This CDR3 is CAISDPRQYTEAFF. The CDR3 DNA is TGTGCCATCAGTGACCCAAGACAGTACACTGAAGCTTTCTTT.

This clonotype was seen ten or more times. The chain recombines TRBV5-5 with TRBJ2-7; tentative D call: TRBD2 (7 bases). The CDR3 spans 14 residues. Between the trimmed V and J ends, which lost 4 bases and 5 bases, there was a span of 16 bases. Germline values: CDR1 SGHKS, CDR2 YYEKEE (reference sequence). Here the CDR3 DNA reads TGTGCCAGCAGCAGGGGGGCGGGGGACCACGAGCAGTACTTC. Amino acid sequence: CASSRGAGDHEQYF.

The chain links TRBV6-2 or TRBV6-3 to TRBJ2-1; unclear D gene. This CDR3 comprises 13 residues. Germline-derived CDR1 and CDR2 are MNHEY and SVGEGT. V lost 4 bases and J lost 8, with 12 bases in between. DNA of the CDR3: TGTGCCAGCAGTTTGGGGTGCGTCGATGAGCAGTTCTTC. This encodes CASSLGCVDEQFF.

This clonotype has ten or more counts. The rearrangement joins TRBV7-9 to TRBJ2-7, with 10 nucleotides matching TRBD2. The junction had 9 bases not matched to a gene; V was cut back by 5 bases and J by 5 bases. Germline V gene sequence: CDR1 SEHNR, CDR2 FQNEAQ (reference sequence). This CDR3 is built from 15 residues. The CDR3 loop is CASSRTSGGPHEQYF. The CDR3 nucleotides are TGTGCCAGCAGCCGGACTAGCGGAGGGCCCCACGAGCAGTACTTC. Full variable domain (outside the CDR3, taken from reference TRBV7-9 and TRBJ2-7): DTGVSQNPRHKITKRGQNVTFRCDPISEHNRLYWYRQTLGQGPEFLTYFQNEAQLEKSRLLSDRFSAERPKGSFSTLEIQRTEQGDSAMYLCASSRTSGGPHEQYFGPGTRLTVT.

This clonotype was seen many times. The rearrangement links TRBV4-2 to TRBJ2-7, with 11 bases identical to TRBD2. Germline CDR1 reads LGHNA; CDR2 reads YNFKEQ. J gave up 2 bases and V 2 bases, and 14 bases lay outside the gene matches. The CDR3 has 19 residues. This CDR3 is CASSQNQGTGTSGPYEQYF. The CDR3 DNA reads TGTGCCAGCAGCCAAAATCAGGGGACGGGGACTAGCGGCCCCTACGAGCAGTACTTC.

This clonotype showed up just a few times. The CDR3 bases are TGCAGCGCGCCCGGGATTGCGAACACCGGGGAGCTGTTTTTT. Translation: CSAPGIANTGELFF. This sequence joins TRBV29-1 and TRBJ2-2; TRBD2 is a possible D gene (5 bases). Deletions cut 7 bases from V and 0 bases from J, with 12 bases between. The CDR3 covers 14 residues. Germline V gene sequence: CDR1 SQVTM, CDR2 ANQGSEA.

This clonotype occurred a few times. V usage is TRBV9 and J usage is TRBJ2-7; D not certain. This CDR3 has 14 residues. Trimming pared 3 bases from V and 2 bases from J, leaving 12 bases between. CDR1 SGDLS and CDR2 YYNGEE come from the germline V gene. CDR3 nucleotides: TGTGCCAGCAGCGCGGGTGATATGGCCTACGAGCAGTACTTC. The encoded protein is CASSAGDMAYEQYF.

The chain carries TRBV12-3 or TRBV12-4 and TRBJ1-5, with a tentative D call TRBD1 (5 bases). Trimming removed 7 bases from V and 4 bases from J, with 11 bases in between. The CDR3 sequence is 13 residues long. The DNA for the CDR3 is TGTGCCAGCACCTCGACAGAGAATCAGCCCCAGCATTTT. Encoded protein: CASTSTENQPQHF.